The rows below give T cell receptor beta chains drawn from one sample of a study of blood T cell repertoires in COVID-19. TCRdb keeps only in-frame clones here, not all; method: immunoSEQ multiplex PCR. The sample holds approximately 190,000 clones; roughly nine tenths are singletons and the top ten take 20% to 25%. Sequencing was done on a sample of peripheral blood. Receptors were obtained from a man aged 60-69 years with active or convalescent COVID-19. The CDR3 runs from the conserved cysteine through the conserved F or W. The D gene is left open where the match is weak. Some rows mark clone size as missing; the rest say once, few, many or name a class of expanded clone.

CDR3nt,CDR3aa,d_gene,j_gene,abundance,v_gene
TGTGCCATCAGTGTCCAGGGGGGCACTGAAGCTTTCTTT,CAISVQGGTEAFF,TRBD1,TRBJ1-1,-,TRBV10-3
TGCAGTGCTAGTGGAGGGCCCAATAATTCACCCCTCCACTTT,CSASGGPNNSPLHF,-,TRBJ1-6,-,TRBV20-1
TGTGCCAGTAGTACGGGACAGGGGTTTGAAAAACTGTTTTTT,CASSTGQGFEKLFF,TRBD1,TRBJ1-4,-,TRBV19
TGTGCCAGCAGCTTCAGGGGGGATATCACCTACAATGAGCAGTTCTTC,CASSFRGDITYNEQFF,-,TRBJ2-1,-,TRBV7-9
TGTGCCAGCAGTCAACAGGGGGCTAGTGGCGGGGAGCTGTTTTTT,CASSQQGASGGELFF,TRBD1,TRBJ2-2,-,TRBV27
TGTGCCAGCAGCTTTGGGGACAGGTCCTACGAGCAGTACTTC,CASSFGDRSYEQYF,TRBD1,TRBJ2-7,-,TRBV13
TGTGCCAGCAGCGTAGAATTAGACTCCTACAATGAGCAGTTCTTC,CASSVELDSYNEQFF,-,TRBJ2-1,-,TRBV9
TGTGCCAGCAGCCAACAGGGTACAGATACGCAGTATTTT,CASSQQGTDTQYF,-,TRBJ2-3,-,TRBV3-1/TRBV3-2
TGCGCCAGCAGCTGGCTAGCGGGGAACACCGGGGAGCTGTTTTTT,CASSWLAGNTGELFF,TRBD2,TRBJ2-2,-,TRBV5-1
TGTGCCACCCGGGAGCAGGTGAACACTGAAGCTTTCTTT,CATREQVNTEAFF,-,TRBJ1-1,-,TRBV2
TGTGCCATCAGACCGGGACAGGGGCCTAACTATGGCTACACCTTC,CAIRPGQGPNYGYTF,TRBD1,TRBJ1-2,-,TRBV10-3
TGCGCCAGCAGCCGAGAGGGGCCGAGCTCCTACGAGCAGTACTTC,CASSREGPSSYEQYF,-,TRBJ2-7,-,TRBV4-1
TGCGCCAGCAGCACAGGACAAAATAATTCACCCCTCCACTTT,CASSTGQNNSPLHF,-,TRBJ1-6,-,TRBV4-1
TGCGCCAGCAGCCCATCCCTCGGACAGGTTTTCGAAAAACTGTTTTTT,CASSPSLGQVFEKLFF,TRBD1,TRBJ1-4,-,TRBV4-1
TGTGCCAGAAGTTCAGGACAGGCGATCAGCTCTGGAAACACCATATATTTT,CARSSGQAISSGNTIYF,TRBD1,TRBJ1-3,once,TRBV5-3
TGTGCCAGCTCCAGGGGGGCAGGGCAAGAAGGCTACACCTTC,CASSRGAGQEGYTF,TRBD1,TRBJ1-2,few,TRBV18
TGTGCCAGCAGCTTAGGATCCCCTACTAGCGGGGGGGCCTATGAGCAGTTCTTC,CASSLGSPTSGGAYEQFF,TRBD2,TRBJ2-1,-,TRBV11-3
TGTGCCAGCAGTCCCCCCGAAGGGACTAGCGGGGGGGTCCGATTC,CASSPPEGTSGGVRF,TRBD2,TRBJ2-7,-,TRBV6-6
TGTGCCAGCAGCTCCACTGAGGGACAGTATAATTCACCCCTCCACTTT,CASSSTEGQYNSPLHF,TRBD1,TRBJ1-6,-,TRBV3-1/TRBV3-2
TGCGCCAGCAGCTCGACAGGGGGCGACACAGATACGCAGTATTTT,CASSSTGGDTDTQYF,TRBD1,TRBJ2-3,-,TRBV5-1
TGTGCCAGCAGTTCGGAGGGAGTGGGTAAGACCCAGTACTTC,CASSSEGVGKTQYF,-,TRBJ2-5,once,TRBV6-2/TRBV6-3
TGTGCCAGCAGCTTATACGGGAACAATGAGCAGTTCTTC,CASSLYGNNEQFF,-,TRBJ2-1,-,TRBV7-9
TGCGCCAGCAGCTTACGGTTCGGAGGGTTCAAGTCCTACGAGCAGTACTTC,CASSLRFGGFKSYEQYF,-,TRBJ2-7,-,TRBV5-1
TGTGCCACCAGTCAGGGGGCCCTAAAAGGCCAAGAGACCCAGTACTTC,CATSQGALKGQETQYF,TRBD1,TRBJ2-5,-,TRBV24-1
TGTGCCAGCAGGGGGCGTGGGGCAGAGACTGAAGCTTTCTTT,CASRGRGAETEAFF,-,TRBJ1-1,-,TRBV2
TGTGCCAGCAGCCTCCGGGGAGGGGAAGGAGAGACCCAGTACTTC,CASSLRGGEGETQYF,TRBD2,TRBJ2-5,once,TRBV7-3
TGTGCCAGCAGCTTACCGGACTCGACGTACAATGAGCAGTTCTTC,CASSLPDSTYNEQFF,-,TRBJ2-1,-,TRBV7-3
TGTGCCAGCAGCGTAGGACTAGCGGGGGAAGAGACCCAGTACTTC,CASSVGLAGEETQYF,TRBD2,TRBJ2-5,-,TRBV9
TGTGCCAGCAGCCCCCGAACGGGGAACTATGGCTACACCTTC,CASSPRTGNYGYTF,-,TRBJ1-2,-,TRBV7-9
TGTGCCAGCAGCGCATCAGGGCAAACTAATGAAAAACTGTTTTTT,CASSASGQTNEKLFF,-,TRBJ1-4,-,TRBV5-6
TGTGCCAGTAGTATTTTGTACGGACAGACTATGAACACTGAAGCTTTCTTT,CASSILYGQTMNTEAFF,-,TRBJ1-1,-,TRBV19
TGTGCCACAGCAGGGAACACCGGGGAGCTGTTTTTT,CATAGNTGELFF,-,TRBJ2-2,-,TRBV10-3
TGTGCCAGCAGTTACTCGGATGCGGGTAACTATGGCTACACCTTC,CASSYSDAGNYGYTF,-,TRBJ1-2,once,TRBV6-6
TGTGCCAGCAGCCTGTGGGCCTCGAACACCGGGGAGCTGTTTTTT,CASSLWASNTGELFF,-,TRBJ2-2,-,TRBV14
TGTGCCAGCAGCTTGACGGGCTCCTATAATTCACCCCTCCACTTT,CASSLTGSYNSPLHF,-,TRBJ1-6,-,TRBV7-2
TGTGCCAGCTCACCTGAGTCAAGCAATCAGCCCCAGCATTTT,CASSPESSNQPQHF,-,TRBJ1-5,-,TRBV18
TGCGCCAGCAGCGGACAGGGAACAAACACCATATATTTT,CASSGQGTNTIYF,TRBD1,TRBJ1-3,once,TRBV5-1
TGTGCCAGCAGCTTAAATGGTCTATATGGCTACACCTTC,CASSLNGLYGYTF,-,TRBJ1-2,-,TRBV7-3
TGTGCCAGCAGCTTAGTTAGTACTTGGGAGACCCAGTACTTC,CASSLVSTWETQYF,-,TRBJ2-5,-,TRBV11-1
TGTGCCAGCAGCCTCACGGGACAGAAGTCTGGAGGAAACACCATATATTTT,CASSLTGQKSGGNTIYF,TRBD1,TRBJ1-3,-,TRBV7-9
TGTGCCAGCAGCTCTCCGGGACAGGGGTCCCAAGAGACCCAGTACTTC,CASSSPGQGSQETQYF,TRBD1,TRBJ2-5,-,TRBV5-5
TGCGCCAGCAGCTGGACCCGCGGAGGGGTTACTGAAGCTTTCTTT,CASSWTRGGVTEAFF,-,TRBJ1-1,-,TRBV5-1
TGTGCCAGCAGCCTCGGACTAGCGGGGGCCCCAGGGACCCAGTACTTC,CASSLGLAGAPGTQYF,TRBD2,TRBJ2-5,-,TRBV5-6
TGTGCCACCAGCAGGGAGGGTATGAACACTGAAGCTTTCTTT,CATSREGMNTEAFF,-,TRBJ1-1,once,TRBV15
TGCGCCAGCAGATTCAGGCTCACCGGGGAGCTGTTTTTT,CASRFRLTGELFF,-,TRBJ2-2,-,TRBV5-1
TGTGCCAGCAGTGATTCCGGGACAGGGGGGTATGGCTACACCTTC,CASSDSGTGGYGYTF,TRBD1,TRBJ1-2,-,TRBV25-1
TGTGCCACCTCCCTACGTCTGGGCCCTTTGGTAAACACTGAAGCTTTCTTT,CATSLRLGPLVNTEAFF,-,TRBJ1-1,-,TRBV19
TGCGCCAGCTCAACAAGCCGACTAGCGGGGGACACAGATACGCAGTATTTT,CASSTSRLAGDTDTQYF,TRBD2,TRBJ2-3,-,TRBV4-1
TGTGCCAGCAGTCGGACTAGCGGGGGCCAAAGCTCCTACGAGCAGTACTTC,CASSRTSGGQSSYEQYF,TRBD2,TRBJ2-7,-,TRBV7-9
TGTGCCAGCAGCCCGGGTCGAGGCCAGGGCGTAGTTTCACCCCTCCACTTT,CASSPGRGQGVVSPLHF,-,TRBJ1-6,few,TRBV11-2
TGTGCCAGCGCCAAGTACAGGTCTGGGGCCAACGTCCTGACTTTC,CASAKYRSGANVLTF,-,TRBJ2-6,-,TRBV6-5
TGTGCCAGCAGTTTTAGCGGGGGCTACAATGAGCAGTTCTTC,CASSFSGGYNEQFF,TRBD2,TRBJ2-1,-,TRBV6-5
TGCAGCGTTAAACGGGGGATGGAGGCCCAGTACTTC,CSVKRGMEAQYF,-,TRBJ2-5,-,TRBV29-1
TGTGCCAGCAGCCTGGTGTGGGGACAGGGGGAGGGAGAGCAGTACTTC,CASSLVWGQGEGEQYF,TRBD1,TRBJ2-7,-,TRBV5-6
TGTGCCTGGAGTGTAACCGGGAATGGAAACACCATATATTTT,CAWSVTGNGNTIYF,-,TRBJ1-3,-,TRBV30
TGTGCCTGGGCAAGGACAGGTTTGGCTGAAGCTTTCTTT,CAWARTGLAEAFF,TRBD1,TRBJ1-1,once,TRBV30
TGTGCCTGGGGGGCAAATTACTATGGCTACACCTTC,CAWGANYYGYTF,-,TRBJ1-2,-,TRBV30
TGTGCCAGCAGCTTACCCCGGGACAGGGGGCCTTCTGGGGCCAACGTCCTGACTTTC,CASSLPRDRGPSGANVLTF,TRBD1,TRBJ2-6,-,TRBV7-2
TGTGCCAGCAGCCGCTCCGGGACAGCGTCCTACGAGCAGTACTTC,CASSRSGTASYEQYF,TRBD1,TRBJ2-7,-,TRBV4-2
TGCGCCAGCAGCTTGGCATGGGGCCCTCGCTTAACTGAAGCTTTCTTT,CASSLAWGPRLTEAFF,-,TRBJ1-1,-,TRBV5-1